This T cell receptor (beta chain) was recorded in a study of cytomegalovirus exposure and HLA in healthy donors. Study overall: Genotyping showed around four fifths of about 370 donors falling in the Caucasian-associated ancestry cluster.

Study-wide findings and caveats: A few of the chains that were CMV-associated were confirmed in vitro to be specific for CMV antigens. Trimming of TCR beta V- and J-genes showed a link, identified in a later analysis, to a missense DCLRE1C variant. The study recorded about 160 TCR beta chains that were cytomegalovirus-associated.

Primers for the PCR totalled 60 Vbeta and 13 Jbeta. Using immunoSEQ multiplex PCR, the repertoire was profiled, and TCRdb retains in-frame clones only, with some absent. The data show roughly 180,000 clones, roughly 8.7% seen once. V shed 4 bases and J 5 bases; nucleotides not matched to a gene: 12. There are 17 residues in the CDR3. Per the germline V gene, CDR1 is SGHNT and CDR2 is YYREEE (reference sequence). This clone was seen a handful of times. Its antigen is undetermined. This chain uses TRBV5-4 with TRBJ2-5, with 12 bases aligning to TRBD1. Sequencing used PBMCs. This clonotype was sampled from a woman aged 25 to 45 in good health and CMV-seropositive. CDR3 coding DNA: TGTGCCAGCAGCGCCGGGACAGGGGGCCCAGGGGGGGAGACCCAGTACTTC. Translation gives CASSAGTGGPGGETQYF. Filled out from reference TRBV5-4 and TRBJ2-5, the complete variable domain reads ETGVTQSPTHLIKTRGQQVTLRCSSQSGHNTVSWYQQALGQGPQFIFQYYREEENGRGNFPPRFSGLQFPNYSSELNVNALELDDSALYLCASSAGTGGPGGETQYFGPGTRLLVL.